Described below is a single TCR beta chain sequence and its context. Data came from immunoSEQ multiplex PCR; TCRdb stores just in-frame clones and leaves some out. Of some 220,000 clones listed, 65% to 85% were seen once; the top ten hold 3% to 3.5%. The source of the sample is a study of blood T cell repertoires in COVID-19. Across the whole study: The United States, Italy and Spain provided the acute and convalescent COVID-19 samples.

The germline gives CDR1 MGHDK, CDR2 SYGVNS. This CDR3 has 15 amino acids. Trimming took off 0 bases at V and 5 bases at J, with 13 bases between the two ends. Sequencing input: peripheral blood. This chain connects TRBV25-1 to TRBJ1-1; tentative D call: TRBD1 (6 bases). This TCR came from a woman aged 30 to 39 who had recovered from COVID-19. The CDR3 nucleotides are TGTGCCAGCAGTGAATATATAGGGGGGGGGACTGAAGCTTTCTTT. This translates into CASSEYIGGGTEAFF.